The rows below give T cell receptor beta chains drawn from one sample of a study of T cells after posttransplantation cyclophosphamide. Generated by immunoSEQ multiplex PCR, the TCRdb table keeps only in-frame clones and is missing some. Of about 52,000 clones in the sample, 94% were seen once. Sample: PBMCs. The receptor source for this set is a woman aged 25-40 years in good health and a related stem cell transplant donor. Each CDR3 is given with its conserved first and last residue. D genes are given only for firm matches. Some rows mark clone size as missing; the rest say once, few, many or name a class of expanded clone.

j_call v_call clone_size d_call cdr3_nt cdr3_aa
TRBJ2-5 TRBV7-2 . TRBD2 TGTGCCAGCAGCTTAAGCGGGGTCACTCAAGAGACCCAGTACTTC CASSLSGVTQETQYF
TRBJ2-7 TRBV28 . TRBD1 TGTGCCAGCAGAGGGGGCCTGTACGAGCAGTACTTC CASRGGLYEQYF
TRBJ1-2 TRBV5-4 once TRBD1 TGTGCCAGCAGGTTGACAGGGTCGGGCTATGGCTACACCTTC CASRLTGSGYGYTF
TRBJ1-2 TRBV7-6 . . TGTGCCAGCAGCTTAGCCCGGGACTTCCCCCCGAACTATGGCTACACCTTC CASSLARDFPPNYGYTF
TRBJ2-5 TRBV5-4 . . TGTGCCAGCAGGCTACAGGGAGGGGAGACCCAGTACTTC CASRLQGGETQYF
TRBJ1-5 TRBV27 once . TGTGCCAGCAGTTTAGGAGGAGCTTATAGCAATCAGCCCCAGCATTTT CASSLGGAYSNQPQHF
TRBJ1-2 TRBV5-1 . TRBD1 TGCGCCAGCAGCTCCGGGACAGGGGGCGTGGGCGGCTACACCTTC CASSSGTGGVGGYTF
TRBJ1-4 TRBV5-4 . TRBD1 TGTGCCAGCAGCCGGGGACAGCCTAATGAAAAACTGTTTTTT CASSRGQPNEKLFF
TRBJ1-2 TRBV2 . . TGTGCCAGCAGGACAGGAGACTATGGCTACACCTTC CASRTGDYGYTF
TRBJ1-5 TRBV7-8 . . TGTGCCAGCAGCTTACTGCAGGGGCCGTATCAGCCCCAGCATTTT CASSLLQGPYQPQHF
TRBJ2-7 TRBV23-1 . . TGCGCCAGCAGCCGACCTCAGGAGGTTCTACACGAGCAGTACTTC CASSRPQEVLHEQYF
TRBJ2-3 TRBV25-1 . . TGTGCCAGCAGTAGTGGGGCGGCAGCCACAGATACGCAGTATTTT CASSSGAAATDTQYF
TRBJ2-1 TRBV4-1 . TRBD2 TGCGCCAGCAGCTTCCTAGCGGGGGGCCACAATGAGCAGTTCTTC CASSFLAGGHNEQFF
TRBJ2-1 TRBV7-7 . . TGTGCCAGCAGCTTAGGGGGCGGATTTACCCCTAGCAGGGGGGCAAATGAGCAGTTCTTC CASSLGGGFTPSRGANEQFF
TRBJ2-3 TRBV28 . . TGTGCCAGCAGTGCCGGAGGTCTTACGCAGTATTTT CASSAGGLTQYF
TRBJ1-1 TRBV25-1 . . TGTGCCAGCAGCCGTCGAGGGGACAAGAACACTGAAGCTTTCTTT CASSRRGDKNTEAFF
TRBJ1-3 TRBV4-3 . . TGCGCCAGCAGCCAGGAAGGAGTCTCTGGAAACACCATATATTTT CASSQEGVSGNTIYF
TRBJ1-2 TRBV2 . TRBD1 TGTGCCAGCAGTGTAGACAGGGCGGCGGACTATGGCTACACCTTC CASSVDRAADYGYTF
TRBJ1-5 TRBV15 . . TGTGCCACCAGCGAGATTCCGCAGGAGGGCAATCAGCCCCAGCATTTT CATSEIPQEGNQPQHF
TRBJ2-3 TRBV9 . TRBD2 TGTGCCAGCAGCGTGGGGAGGGCGGGCACAGATACGCAGTATTTT CASSVGRAGTDTQYF
TRBJ2-1 TRBV4-3 . . TGCGCCAGCAGCCAGGGGGGAGGACCCTACAATGAGCAGTTCTTC CASSQGGGPYNEQFF
TRBJ2-3 TRBV5-8 . TRBD1 TGTGCCAGCAGCTGGACAGGCCGCCTGGGGACAGATACGCAGTATTTT CASSWTGRLGTDTQYF
TRBJ1-2 TRBV29-1 . . TGCAGCGTTGTAAGGGGTGCGGGCTACACCTTC CSVVRGAGYTF
TRBJ1-2 TRBV5-6 . . TGTGCCAGCAGCTATACAGGCCAACTTGGCTATGGCTACACCTTC CASSYTGQLGYGYTF
TRBJ1-6 TRBV7-9 . . TGTGCCAGCAGCTTAGCCGACACGACAGCAGATAATTCACCCCTCCACTTT CASSLADTTADNSPLHF
TRBJ2-7 TRBV11-2 . . TGTGCCAGCAGCGACCGGGGACACTTGACGTACGGGCAGTACTTC CASSDRGHLTYGQYF
TRBJ2-4 TRBV5-5 . . TGTGCCAGCAGCTTGTCCCCAGGGCCGGACATTCAGTACTTC CASSLSPGPDIQYF
TRBJ1-4 TRBV18 . . TGTGCCAGCTCAGTCTCCAATGCGGGAAGCGCTGAAAAACTGTTTTTT CASSVSNAGSAEKLFF
TRBJ1-6 TRBV7-8 . . TGTGCCAGCAGCTGGACCCAGGCAGCGGATTCACCCCTCCACTTT CASSWTQAADSPLHF
TRBJ1-2 TRBV6-6 . TRBD1 TGTGCCAGCAGCCGACAGGGTGTGGATGGCTACACCTTC CASSRQGVDGYTF
TRBJ2-3 TRBV7-2 . TRBD2 TGTGCCAGCAGCTTAGTAGTTGGGGGGGTCAGAAGCACAGATACGCAGTATTTT CASSLVVGGVRSTDTQYF
TRBJ1-5 TRBV2 few . TGTGCCAGCAGTCCTCCCCAGCATTTT CASSPPQHF
TRBJ1-2 TRBV28 once . TGTGCCTGGGGGCGGGGGTATGGCTACACCTTC CAWGRGYGYTF
TRBJ2-7 TRBV4-3 . . TGCGCCAGCAGCCAGGACAGAGCCTACGAGCAGTACTTC CASSQDRAYEQYF
TRBJ1-2 TRBV7-9 . . TGTGCCAGCAGCCCCCCCGGGGGTACTCACTATGGCTACACCTTC CASSPPGGTHYGYTF
TRBJ2-1 TRBV7-6 . . TGTGCCAGCAGTCCCGGGGAAGCCTACAATGAGCAGTTCTTC CASSPGEAYNEQFF
TRBJ1-1 TRBV4-3 . TRBD1 TGCGCCAGCAGCCAAGGTACACAGGGGGGAACTGAAGCTTTCTTT CASSQGTQGGTEAFF
TRBJ2-1 TRBV19 . . TGTGCCAGTAGGGGGGGGGCTAACGAGCAGTTCTTC CASRGGANEQFF
TRBJ2-2 TRBV13 . TRBD2 TGTGCCAGCAGCTGGGGAGGGACTCCTAACACCGGGGAGCTGTTTTTT CASSWGGTPNTGELFF
TRBJ1-2 TRBV19 . . TGTGCCAGTAGTATAGATCGGGGGAATAATGGCTACACCTTC CASSIDRGNNGYTF
TRBJ1-2 TRBV6-5 . . TGTGCCAGCAGAACCACTTTGGGGCATGGCTACACCTTC CASRTTLGHGYTF
TRBJ1-2 TRBV4-2 . TRBD1 TGTGCCAGCAGCCAAGATCAGGGGGATGGCTACACCTTC CASSQDQGDGYTF
TRBJ1-4 TRBV7-9 . . TGTGCCAGCAGCTTTAAGTCGGGAAATGAAAAACTGTTTTTT CASSFKSGNEKLFF
TRBJ1-2 TRBV7-9 . TRBD1 TGTGCCAGCAGCTTAGGGACAGGGCGGAACTATGGCTACACCTTC CASSLGTGRNYGYTF
TRBJ1-1 TRBV13 . . TGTGCCAGCAGCGCTGGAACTTTAACAGGGAACACTGAAGCTTTCTTT CASSAGTLTGNTEAFF
TRBJ2-7 TRBV28 . TRBD2 TGTGCCAGCAGCCGGACTAGCGGAAGGTACGAGCAGTACTTC CASSRTSGRYEQYF
TRBJ1-6 TRBV27 . . TGTGCCAGCGCCGCAGGGGTCGCTTCACCCCTCCACTTT CASAAGVASPLHF
TRBJ2-5 TRBV7-7 . TRBD2 TGTGCCAGCAGCAAGCTAGCGGGTGAACAAGAGACCCAGTACTTC CASSKLAGEQETQYF
TRBJ1-2 TRBV11-2 . . TGTGCCAGCAGCTTAAGACAGGAGCTGGGCTACACCTTC CASSLRQELGYTF
TRBJ1-6 TRBV7-9 . TRBD1 TGTGCCAGCAGCTCCGGACAGGGTCGATCTTCACCCCTCCACTTT CASSSGQGRSSPLHF
TRBJ1-3 TRBV30 . . TGTGCCTCCCATGAATGGGAGGGCTACTCTGGAAACACCATATATTTT CASHEWEGYSGNTIYF
TRBJ2-7 TRBV7-2 once TRBD1 TGTGCCAGCAGCTTAACCCGGGACAGCTCCTACGAGCAGTACTTC CASSLTRDSSYEQYF
TRBJ2-1 TRBV10-3 . TRBD2 TGTGCCATCAGTGGGAGCGGGGGCGTCTACAATGAGCAGTTCTTC CAISGSGGVYNEQFF
TRBJ1-2 TRBV28 once TRBD1 TGTGCCAGCAGTCCTAGGACAGGGCCGAATCCTAACTATGGCTACACCTTC CASSPRTGPNPNYGYTF
TRBJ2-7 TRBV7-2 . TRBD2 TGTGCCAGCAGCACCTGGGGGGGTCCCTACGAGCAGTACTTC CASSTWGGPYEQYF
TRBJ2-7 TRBV7-9 . . TGTGCCAGCAGCTTACCCACGGTCACCCCCTACGAGCAGTACTTC CASSLPTVTPYEQYF
TRBJ2-3 TRBV5-1 . TRBD2 TGCGCCAGCAGCTTGGCCTTAGCGGGGTTGATAGATACGCAGTATTTT CASSLALAGLIDTQYF
TRBJ1-1 TRBV28 . . TGTGCCAGCAGTGTCGGGACAACTGAAGCTTTCTTT CASSVGTTEAFF